This T cell receptor (beta chain) was documented in a study of T cells in Graves' hyperthyroidism and ophthalmopathy. This clonotype was counted at least ten times. Per the germline V gene, CDR1 is DFQATT and CDR2 is SNEGSKA (reference sequence). The CDR3 is 13 residues long. The V end was cut by 5 bases, the J end by 2 bases, with 13 bases between. Amplified TCR beta CDR3 regions derived from RNA transcripts. RT-PCR in the first round (using the HTBI primer set) targeted the TCR CDR3. TCRdb ran MiXCR on the multiplex PCR reads and lists one entry per CDR3 protein. This sample has 500,000 to 650,000 distinct CDR3 sequences; about 15% occur once, and the top ten carry roughly a sixth.

The receptor was derived from a woman aged 18-29 years with Graves' ophthalmopathy. Sequencing was carried out using blood. The J gene is TRBJ2-7, the V gene TRBV20-1, with D perhaps TRBD2 (5 bases). The CDR3 sequence: CSAPRTLTYEQYF. CDR3 DNA sequence: TGCAGTGCTCCCCGGACTTTGACCTACGAGCAGTACTTC.